Listed below are T cell receptor beta chains from one sample, sequenced in a study of shared clonotypes between healthy human individuals. Method: immunoSEQ multiplex PCR; TCRdb's copy keeps in-frame clones and lacks some. This sample has 450,000 to 500,000 clones, with roughly 80% found just once. The specimen sequenced was PBMCs. These receptors were collected from a woman aged 40 to 55 in good health. Some clones in this sample may be carry-over from other donors' samples. Both conserved end residues are part of each CDR3. A D gene is named only where the DNA matches it firmly. Size values are once, few and many counts, or a class for expanded clones, and some rows have none.

clone_size	v_call	d_call	j_call	cdr3_aa	cdr3_nt
many	TRBV5-4	TRBD2	TRBJ2-3	CASSLVGGGSSGATDTQYF	TGTGCCAGCAGCTTGGTTGGGGGTGGTTCTAGCGGAGCCACAGATACGCAGTATTTT
.	TRBV5-1	.	TRBJ2-3	CASSLVGRASTDTQYF	TGCGCCAGCAGCTTGGTCGGGCGGGCGAGCACAGATACGCAGTATTTT
.	TRBV30	TRBD2	TRBJ2-1	CAGTSGYNEQFF	TGTGCCGGGACTAGCGGCTACAATGAGCAGTTCTTC
.	TRBV19	.	TRBJ2-1	CASSIVIAREQFF	TGTGCCAGTAGTATTGTAATAGCCCGGGAGCAGTTCTTC
.	TRBV27	TRBD1	TRBJ1-2	CASSFLKTGGDYGYTF	TGTGCCAGCAGTTTCTTAAAGACAGGGGGCGACTATGGCTACACCTTC
.	TRBV19	.	TRBJ1-2	CASSIRTDLGYTF	TGTGCCAGTAGTATCAGGACGGATCTGGGCTACACCTTC
.	TRBV10-2	TRBD2	TRBJ2-1	CASSSSGRGGYNEQFF	TGCGCCAGCAGTTCTAGCGGGAGGGGGGGCTACAATGAGCAGTTCTTC
few	TRBV9	TRBD2	TRBJ2-2	CASSVVAGGGGELFF	TGTGCCAGCAGCGTAGTGGCGGGGGGCGGCGGGGAGCTGTTTTTT
.	TRBV18	TRBD1	TRBJ2-5	CASSPQGRETQYF	TGTGCCAGCTCCCCACAGGGGCGAGAGACCCAGTACTTC
many	TRBV6-6	.	TRBJ1-2	CASSPSPNYGYTF	TGTGCCAGCAGTCCCTCACCCAACTATGGCTACACCTTC
.	TRBV11-2	TRBD1	TRBJ2-2	CASSSTGSVFGELFF	TGTGCCAGCAGCTCGACAGGGTCCGTTTTCGGGGAGCTGTTTTTT
.	TRBV7-9	.	TRBJ1-2	CASSHRVYGYTF	TGTGCCAGCAGCCACAGGGTCTATGGCTACACCTTC
.	TRBV5-8	.	TRBJ2-5	CASSLGDTERQETQYF	TGTGCCAGCAGCTTGGGGGACACAGAGCGACAAGAGACCCAGTACTTC
.	TRBV18	TRBD2	TRBJ2-7	CASSTIAGEAEQYF	TGTGCCAGCTCGACGATAGCGGGAGAGGCCGAGCAGTACTTC
.	TRBV5-8	.	TRBJ2-3	CASSSLMGGYTDTQYF	TGTGCCAGCAGCTCTCTTATGGGGGGTTACACAGATACGCAGTATTTT
.	TRBV5-1	.	TRBJ2-1	CASSLGAGGEQFF	TGCGCCAGCAGCTTGGGAGCGGGTGGTGAGCAGTTCTTC
.	TRBV4-1	.	TRBJ2-7	CASSQDSGNDYEQYF	TGCGCCAGCAGCCAAGATTCCGGGAATGACTACGAGCAGTACTTC
.	TRBV9	TRBD1	TRBJ1-1	CASSVGDRVGTEAFF	TGTGCCAGCAGCGTCGGGGACAGGGTGGGTACTGAAGCTTTCTTT
few	TRBV10-2	.	TRBJ1-5	CASSESSGYQPQHF	TGCGCCAGCAGTGAGTCTTCAGGGTATCAGCCCCAGCATTTT
.	TRBV15	.	TRBJ1-5	CATSRGGGDQPQHF	TGTGCCACCAGCAGAGGGGGCGGCGATCAGCCCCAGCATTTT
.	TRBV29-1	.	TRBJ2-5	CSGGGPETQYF	TGCAGCGGTGGGGGGCCAGAGACCCAGTACTTC
few	TRBV5-4	.	TRBJ1-2	CASSSPQGGYGYTF	TGTGCCAGCAGCTCCCCCCAGGGAGGCTATGGCTACACCTTC
few	TRBV27	.	TRBJ1-1	CASSWRGDNTEAFF	TGTGCCAGCAGTTGGAGGGGGGACAACACTGAAGCTTTCTTT
.	TRBV2	TRBD2	TRBJ2-3	CASSAEGLAGITDTQYF	TGTGCCAGCAGTGCAGAGGGACTAGCGGGGATCACAGATACGCAGTATTTT
many	TRBV18	.	TRBJ1-2	CASSPDSTNYGYTF	TGTGCCAGCTCACCGGACAGTACTAACTATGGCTACACCTTC